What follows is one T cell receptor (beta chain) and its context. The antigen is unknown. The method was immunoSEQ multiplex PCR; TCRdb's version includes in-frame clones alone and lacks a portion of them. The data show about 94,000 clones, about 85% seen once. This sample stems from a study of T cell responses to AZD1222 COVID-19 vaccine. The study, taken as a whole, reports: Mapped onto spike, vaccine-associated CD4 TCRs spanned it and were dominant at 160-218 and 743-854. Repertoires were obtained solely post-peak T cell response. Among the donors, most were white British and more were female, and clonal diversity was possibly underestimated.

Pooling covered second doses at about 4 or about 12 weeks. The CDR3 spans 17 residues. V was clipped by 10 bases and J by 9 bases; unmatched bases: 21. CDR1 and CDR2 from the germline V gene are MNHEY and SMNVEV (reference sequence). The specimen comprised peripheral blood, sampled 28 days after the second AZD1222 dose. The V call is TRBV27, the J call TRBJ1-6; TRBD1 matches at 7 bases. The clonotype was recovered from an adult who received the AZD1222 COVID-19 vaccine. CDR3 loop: CATRFSGGDRASSPLHF. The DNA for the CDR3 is TGTGCCACCCGATTTTCCGGCGGAGACAGGGCCAGTTCACCCCTCCACTTT.